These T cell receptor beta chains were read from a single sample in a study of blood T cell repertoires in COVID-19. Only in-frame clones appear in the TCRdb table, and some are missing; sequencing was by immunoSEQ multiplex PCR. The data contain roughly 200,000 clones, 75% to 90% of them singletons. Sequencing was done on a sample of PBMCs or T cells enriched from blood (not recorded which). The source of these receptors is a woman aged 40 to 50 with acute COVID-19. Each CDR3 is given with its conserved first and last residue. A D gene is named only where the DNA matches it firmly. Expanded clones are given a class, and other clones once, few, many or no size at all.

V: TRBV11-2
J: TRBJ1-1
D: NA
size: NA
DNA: TGTGCCAGCAGCCTGACTAAGAACACTGAAGCTTTCTTT
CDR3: CASSLTKNTEAFF

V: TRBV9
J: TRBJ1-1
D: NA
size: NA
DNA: TGTGCCAGCAGCGCCTCGACAGGCACTAACACTGAAGCTTTCTTT
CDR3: CASSASTGTNTEAFF

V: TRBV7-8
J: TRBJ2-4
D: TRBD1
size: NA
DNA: TGTGCCAGCAGCTCCCGGCCACAGGGGGCGAACATTCAGTACTTC
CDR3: CASSSRPQGANIQYF

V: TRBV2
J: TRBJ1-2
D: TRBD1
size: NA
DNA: TGTGCCAGCAGTGAAACTTCGACAGGGCACTATGGCTACACCTTC
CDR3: CASSETSTGHYGYTF

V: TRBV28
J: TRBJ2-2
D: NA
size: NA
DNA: TGTGCCAGCACCCCAAGCGGCGGGGAGCTGTTTTTT
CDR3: CASTPSGGELFF

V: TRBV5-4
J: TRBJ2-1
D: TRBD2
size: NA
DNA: TGTGCCAGCAGCCGTCCTCGGACTAGCACCAATGAGCAGTTCTTC
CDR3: CASSRPRTSTNEQFF

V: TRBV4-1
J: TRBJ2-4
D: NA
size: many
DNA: TGCGCCAGCAGCCAAGATGGGATAGCAGGGGACATTCAGTACTTC
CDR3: CASSQDGIAGDIQYF

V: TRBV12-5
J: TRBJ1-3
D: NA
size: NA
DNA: TGTGCTAGTGGTTTCGGAGGGGACTTTAACACCATATATTTT
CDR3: CASGFGGDFNTIYF

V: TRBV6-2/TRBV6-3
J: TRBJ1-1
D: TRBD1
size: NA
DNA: TGTGCCAGCAGTTACTCCTACCCCAGGGGGAGGAGTGAAGCTTTCTTT
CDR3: CASSYSYPRGRSEAFF

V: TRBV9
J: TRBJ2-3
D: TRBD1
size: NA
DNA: TGTGCCAGCAGCCCGGGGGACAGGGGGACAGATACGCAGTATTTT
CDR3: CASSPGDRGTDTQYF

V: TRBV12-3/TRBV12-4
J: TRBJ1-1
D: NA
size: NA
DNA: TGTGCCTCGGGAGGGCAGGCTGAAGCTTTCTTT
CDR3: CASGGQAEAFF

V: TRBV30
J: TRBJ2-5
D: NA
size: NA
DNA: TGTGCCTGGATGCCCGGGAGACGGGAGACCCAGTACTTC
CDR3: CAWMPGRRETQYF

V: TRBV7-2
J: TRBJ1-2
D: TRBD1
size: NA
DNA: TGTGCCAGCAGCTTACCTGACAGGGGGCGGACCTTC
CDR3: CASSLPDRGRTF

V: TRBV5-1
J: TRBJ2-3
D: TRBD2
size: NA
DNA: TGCGCCAGCAGCTTAGCGGGGGGCCTTAGCACAGATACGCAGTATTTT
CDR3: CASSLAGGLSTDTQYF

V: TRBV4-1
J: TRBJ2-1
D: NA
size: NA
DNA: TGCGCCAGCAGCCAAGATTCCGGGGGGCAGGGGAAGGACAATGAGCAGTTCTTC
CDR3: CASSQDSGGQGKDNEQFF

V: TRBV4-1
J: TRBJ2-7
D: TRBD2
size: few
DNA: TGCGCCAGCAGCCAAGGGGGGGGCGAGCAGTACTTC
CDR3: CASSQGGGEQYF

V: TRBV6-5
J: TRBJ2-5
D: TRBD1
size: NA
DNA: TGTGCCCCGAAAAAGGGGGCGAGGGAGACCCAGTACTTC
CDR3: CAPKKGARETQYF

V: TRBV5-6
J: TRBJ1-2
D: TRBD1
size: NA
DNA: TGTGCCAGCAGCGGGGGGCCGGGACAGACTATGGAGGGCACCTTC
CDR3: CASSGGPGQTMEGTF

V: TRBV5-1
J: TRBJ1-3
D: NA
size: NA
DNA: TGCGCCAGCAGCGATACAGGTTACTCTGGAAACACCATATATTTT
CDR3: CASSDTGYSGNTIYF

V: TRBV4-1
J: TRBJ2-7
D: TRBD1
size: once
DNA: TGCGCCAGCAGCCAGGGACAGGGCATCTTTTACGAGCAGTACTTC
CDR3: CASSQGQGIFYEQYF

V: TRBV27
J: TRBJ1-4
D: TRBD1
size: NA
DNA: TGTGCCAGCAGTTCGCCGGGACAGGGGAGTGAAAAACTGTTTTTT
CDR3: CASSSPGQGSEKLFF

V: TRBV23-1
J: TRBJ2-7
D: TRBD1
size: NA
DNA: TGCGCCAGCAGTCAAACGGACAGGGGAAACGAGCAGTACTTC
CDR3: CASSQTDRGNEQYF

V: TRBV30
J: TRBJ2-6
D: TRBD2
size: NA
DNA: TGTGCCTGCCATAGCGGGAGTACCTCTGGGGCCAACGTCCTGACTTTC
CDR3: CACHSGSTSGANVLTF

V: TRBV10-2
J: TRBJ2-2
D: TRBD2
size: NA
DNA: TGCGCCAGTAGCCATTTAGCGGGGAACACCGGGGAGCTGTTTTTT
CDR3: CASSHLAGNTGELFF

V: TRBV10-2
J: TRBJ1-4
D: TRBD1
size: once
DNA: TGCGCCAGCAGTGAGTCTGGGACAGGGGCCGAAAAACTGTTTTTT
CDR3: CASSESGTGAEKLFF

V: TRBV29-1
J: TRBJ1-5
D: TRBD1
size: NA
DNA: TGCAGCGTGAAGATCCGACCGGGACAGGGCGGACGCAATCAGCCCCAGCATTTT
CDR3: CSVKIRPGQGGRNQPQHF

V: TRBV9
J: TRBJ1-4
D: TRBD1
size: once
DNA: TGTGCCAGCAGCGGAGGGACAGGGAGCACTAATGAAAAACTGTTTTTT
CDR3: CASSGGTGSTNEKLFF

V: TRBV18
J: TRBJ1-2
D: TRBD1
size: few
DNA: TGTGCCAGCTCACCAGTAACAGGGGTTCCCTATGGCTACACCTTC
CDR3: CASSPVTGVPYGYTF

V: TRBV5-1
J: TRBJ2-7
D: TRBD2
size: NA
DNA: TGCGCCAGCAGCTTGGGGGATGGGACTAGCGGTTACGAGCAGTACTTC
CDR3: CASSLGDGTSGYEQYF

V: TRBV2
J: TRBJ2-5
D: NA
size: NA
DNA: TGTGCCAGCAGTGAGGGGGGGCAGGGAGTGGAGACCCAGTACTTC
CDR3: CASSEGGQGVETQYF

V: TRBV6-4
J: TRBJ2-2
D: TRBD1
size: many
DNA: TGTGCCAGCAGCATAACAGGGGGTGACACCGGGGAGCTGTTTTTT
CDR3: CASSITGGDTGELFF

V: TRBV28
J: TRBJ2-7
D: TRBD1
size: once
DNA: TGTGCCAGCAGTTTAGGAGGACAGGGTCCCCACGAGCAGTACTTC
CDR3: CASSLGGQGPHEQYF

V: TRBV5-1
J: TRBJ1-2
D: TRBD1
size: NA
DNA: TGCGCCAGCAGCTCTACTATCGGACAGGGAGAAGGCTACACCTTC
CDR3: CASSSTIGQGEGYTF

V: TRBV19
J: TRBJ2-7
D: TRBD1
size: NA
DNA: TGTGCCAGTAGTAAGGGGACAGGGGGCGCCGAGCAGTACTTC
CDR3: CASSKGTGGAEQYF

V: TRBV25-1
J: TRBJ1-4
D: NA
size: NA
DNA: TGTGCCAGCAGTGACCCCCTGGAGAATGAAAAACTGTTTTTT
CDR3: CASSDPLENEKLFF

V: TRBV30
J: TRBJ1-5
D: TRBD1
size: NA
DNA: TGTGCCTGGAGTACGGGACAGGGCAGCAATCAGCCCCAGCATTTT
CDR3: CAWSTGQGSNQPQHF

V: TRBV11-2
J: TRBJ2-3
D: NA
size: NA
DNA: TGTGCCAGCAGCACCGCGGGCGGATCCACAGATACGCAGTATTTT
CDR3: CASSTAGGSTDTQYF

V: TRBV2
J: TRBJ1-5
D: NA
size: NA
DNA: TGTGCCAGCAGTGAGGAGGAACAGCCCCAGCATTTT
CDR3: CASSEEEQPQHF

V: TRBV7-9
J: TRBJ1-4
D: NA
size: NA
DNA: TGTGCCAGCAGCTTAGAGGGAGGCTCAAATGAAAAACTGTTTTTT
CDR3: CASSLEGGSNEKLFF

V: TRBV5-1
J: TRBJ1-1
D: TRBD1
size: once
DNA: TGCGCCAGCAGCTTGGTACCCCCAGGGGGACGAATCAGGGACACTGAAGCTTTCTTT
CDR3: CASSLVPPGGRIRDTEAFF

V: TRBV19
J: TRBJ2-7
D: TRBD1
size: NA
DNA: TGTGCCAGTAGTACCCTCCCCACAGGGGCAGGACAGTACTTC
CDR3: CASSTLPTGAGQYF

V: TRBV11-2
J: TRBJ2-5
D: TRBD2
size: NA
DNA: TGTGCCAGCAGCTACGGGCGGGAGCAATTGGAGACCCAGTACTTC
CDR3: CASSYGREQLETQYF